This record looks at one TCR beta chain sequence and its context. The data were taken from a study of blood T cell repertoires in COVID-19. As for the study in general: Acute and convalescent COVID-19 specimens originated in the United States, Italy and Spain. Sources were T cells, B-cell-depleted T cells, or PBMCs; the material itself was cDNA or gDNA.

Original handling: Reference gene primer amplification in the assay estimated nucleated cell counts. The method was immunoSEQ multiplex PCR; TCRdb's version includes in-frame clones alone and lacks a portion of them. That table furnishes V, J and clone size, whereas the DNA furnished D and trimming. The sample records about 140,000 clones, about 76% being singletons. This CDR3 contains 14 residues. Trimming at V came to 5 bases and at J to 4 bases, leaving 6 bases not matched to a gene. Germline V gene data show CDR1 as SEHNR and CDR2 as FQNEAQ (reference sequence). The sequence was collected from an elderly man with acute or convalescent COVID-19. The source material was peripheral blood. The V gene is TRBV7-9, the J gene TRBJ2-3; 7 nucleotides match TRBD2. The CDR3 region has the DNA TGTGCCAGCAGCCCCCAAACTAGCGCAGATACGCAGTATTTT. Residues: CASSPQTSADTQYF.